Presented here are 20 T cell receptor beta chains from one specimen sequenced in a study of PD-1 blockade in classical Hodgkin lymphoma. Every patient had relapsed following autologous stem cell transplantation, and cohorts differed in brentuximab vedotin exposure. The method was immunoSEQ multiplex PCR; TCRdb's version includes in-frame clones alone and lacks a portion of them. The sample has approximately 43,000 clones, 86% seen once. The input for sequencing was peripheral blood mononuclear cells (PBMCs), taken before the second cycle of nivolumab. Receptors originate from a human donor with classical Hodgkin lymphoma.

The chain carries TRBV7-2 and TRBJ2-6; TRBD2 agrees at 9 bases. Trimming at V came to 1 base and at J to 0 bases, leaving 4 bases not matched to a gene. Germline-derived CDR1 and CDR2 are SGHTA and FQGNSA. This CDR3 has 18 residues. The CDR3 loop reads CASSLVASGVSGANVLTF. The CDR3 DNA is TGTGCCAGCAGCTTAGTGGCTAGCGGGGTCTCTGGGGCCAACGTCCTGACTTTC.

The chain recombines TRBV7-6 with TRBJ2-3, with D possibly called TRBD1 or TRBD2 (5 bases each). This CDR3 region has 17 residues. CDR1 is SGHVS and CDR2 is FNYEAQ in the germline V gene. V was clipped by 5 bases and J by 0 bases, with 18 bases between them. CDR3 region: CASSPNSGTKSTDTQYF. In nucleotides, the CDR3 is TGTGCCAGCAGCCCCAATTCCGGGACGAAGAGCACAGATACGCAGTATTTT.

The V call is TRBV6-6, the J call TRBJ2-2, with unresolved D. CDR1 and CDR2 from the germline V gene are MNHNY and SVGAGI (reference sequence). This CDR3 contains 13 residues. The CDR3 sequence: CATQPSPTGELFF. In DNA form, the CDR3 reads TGTGCGACCCAACCTAGTCCCACCGGGGAGCTGTTTTTT.

The chain joins TRBV9 to TRBJ2-2; 9 bases are a match to TRBD2. The trim removed 4 bases at V and 7 bases at J, leaving 8 bases unmatched. The V gene's germline CDR1 is SGDLS and CDR2 YYNGEE. CDR3 length equals 15 residues. The CDR3 loop reads CASSPLAGGSGELFF. CDR3 DNA sequence: TGTGCCAGCAGCCCACTCGCGGGAGGGAGCGGGGAGCTGTTTTTT.

The J gene is TRBJ1-5, the V gene TRBV6-1; TRBD1 agrees at 10 bases. V shed 6 bases, J shed 11 bases, and the junction held 13 bases outside the gene matches. This CDR3 is built from 15 residues. Germline values: CDR1 MNHNS, CDR2 SASEGT. CDR3 residues: CASRMGQGTGGSQHF. The CDR3, as DNA: TGTGCCAGCAGGATGGGACAGGGGACGGGTGGGTCCCAGCATTTT.

The gene calls are TRBV2 and TRBJ2-4, with TRBD1 identical over 8 bases. V lost 6 bases to trimming and J lost 5 bases; unmatched junction nucleotides: 12. Germline V gene lookup returns CDR1 SNHLY and CDR2 FYNNEI. This CDR3 region has 16 residues. The CDR3 DNA reads TGTGCCAGCAGCCAGTGGCCCGGACAGGGACAAAACATTCAGTACTTC. Encoded protein: CASSQWPGQGQNIQYF.

This clone was seen once. V is TRBV27 and J is TRBJ1-5, with D unresolved. Trimming took off 5 bases at V and 0 bases at J, with 2 bases between the two ends. The CDR3 extends over 12 amino acids. From germline, CDR1 is MNHEY and CDR2 SMNVEV (reference sequence). In nucleotides, the CDR3 is TGTGCCAGCAGTACTAGCAATCAGCCCCAGCATTTT. This codes for CASSTSNQPQHF.

The chain joins TRBV2 to TRBJ2-7; D might be TRBD1 (5 bases). Germline V gene sequence: CDR1 SNHLY, CDR2 FYNNEI. The length of the CDR3 is 13 residues. Trimming removed 7 bases from V and 0 bases from J, with 10 bases in between. CDR3 sequence: CASTRQGSYEQYF. The CDR3 DNA reads TGTGCCAGCACCCGGCAGGGCTCCTACGAGCAGTACTTC.

The rearrangement uses TRBV28 and TRBJ1-6, with a possible D match to TRBD1 (6 bases). V lost 6 bases to trimming and J lost 4 bases, with 16 bases between them. Germline assignment: CDR1 MDHEN and CDR2 SYDVKM. This CDR3 is 16 amino acids long. This CDR3 is CASRGGQAIYNSPLHF. Here the CDR3 DNA reads TGTGCCAGCAGGGGGGGCCAGGCGATATATAATTCACCCCTCCACTTT.

Notes on this clone: One junction end disagrees with the germline gene, perhaps due to a read error. The chain recombines TRBV6-6 with TRBJ2-3; 7 bases align to TRBD1. The germline CDR1 and CDR2 sequences are MNHNY and SVGAGI (reference sequence). The CDR3 is 14 amino acids. The CDR3 spells CAGRPGQNTDTQYF. The CDR3 nucleotides are TGTGCCGGCAGACCGGGACAGAACACAGATACGCAGTATTTT.

The V call is TRBV28, the J call TRBJ2-1; maybe TRBD2 (7 bases). Trimming removed 4 bases from V and 3 bases from J, with 19 bases in between. The germline CDR1 and CDR2 sequences are MDHEN and SYDVKM. The CDR3 is made up of 17 amino acids. The CDR3 here is CASSSAPARGGYNEQFF. Here the CDR3 DNA reads TGTGCCAGCAGTTCGGCCCCGGCGAGGGGGGGCTACAATGAGCAGTTCTTC.

This clone was seen a few times. The CDR3 here is CASSPGLADPKISYNEQFF. The CDR3 DNA follows: TGCGCCAGCAGCCCGGGACTAGCGGACCCCAAAATCTCCTACAATGAGCAGTTCTTC. This chain joins TRBV5-1 and TRBJ2-1; 11 bases fit TRBD2. This CDR3 is built from 19 residues. Per germline, CDR1 SGHRS and CDR2 YFSETQ. V dropped 4 bases and J dropped 0; count of bases not matched to a gene: 12.

This chain joins TRBV7-9 and TRBJ1-3; D gene uncertain. The germline gives CDR1 SEHNR, CDR2 FQNEAQ (reference sequence). The V end lost 8 bases, the J end lost 0 bases, and 5 bases lay between the germline ends. The CDR3 spans 12 residues. The CDR3 loop is CASAISGNTIYF. In DNA, the CDR3 is TGTGCCAGCGCAATCTCTGGAAACACCATATATTTT.

V is TRBV27 and J is TRBJ1-1; TRBD1 matches 7 bases. V gave up 3 bases and J gave up 5 bases; unmatched junction bases: 9. The CDR3 length is 15 residues. Per the germline V gene, CDR1 is MNHEY and CDR2 is SMNVEV (reference sequence). CDR3 protein: CASSFLGQTLTEAFF. CDR3 coding DNA: TGTGCCAGCAGTTTCCTGGGACAGACACTGACTGAAGCTTTCTTT.

The rearrangement joins TRBV9 to TRBJ1-1, with a weak D call TRBD1 (5 bases). Germline V gives CDR1 SGDLS, CDR2 YYNGEE. V shed 4 bases and J shed 1 base, with 14 bases lying between them. This CDR3 has 15 amino acids. The CDR3 nucleotides read TGTGCCAGCAGCCCAAGGCCAGGGCGGAACACTGAAGCTTTCTTT. Encoded protein: CASSPRPGRNTEAFF.

The rearrangement links TRBV4-2 to TRBJ1-4; 11 bases agree with TRBD1. V was clipped by 1 base and J by 4 bases; unmatched bases: 8. The CDR3 runs 18 residues. CDR1 is LGHNA, CDR2 YNFKEQ, per germline. The CDR3: CASSQAGTGGPINEKLFF. In DNA form, the CDR3 reads TGTGCCAGCAGCCAAGCCGGGACAGGGGGGCCTATTAATGAAAAACTGTTTTTT.

The V call is TRBV5-1, the J call TRBJ2-7, with D perhaps matching TRBD1 (6 bases). Per the germline V gene, CDR1 is SGHRS and CDR2 is YFSETQ. Deletions cut 0 bases from V and 3 bases from J, with 16 bases between. The CDR3 is 16 residues long. CDR3 protein: CASSLAVRQARYEQYF. In DNA, the CDR3 is TGCGCCAGCAGCTTGGCCGTACGACAGGCCCGCTACGAGCAGTACTTC.

The chain recombines TRBV19 with TRBJ1-2; TRBD1 might be the D (5 bases). CDR3 length equals 14 residues. V lost 7 bases to trimming and J lost 5 bases, with 17 bases between them. CDR1 LNHDA and CDR2 SQIVND come from the germline V gene (reference sequence). DNA for the CDR3: TGTGCCAGTACCTCCCCACCGGGGCGGTATGGCTACACCTTC. Translation: CASTSPPGRYGYTF.

The chain carries TRBV19 and TRBJ2-1; possible D gene TRBD2, 5 bases. CDR1 and CDR2 from the germline V gene are LNHDA and SQIVND (reference sequence). V shed 4 bases and J shed 0 bases, with 10 bases lying between them. This CDR3 comprises 15 residues. CDR3 sequence reads: CASSKAESSYNEQFF. The DNA of the CDR3 is TGTGCCAGTAGTAAAGCGGAGTCCTCCTACAATGAGCAGTTCTTC.

The chain links TRBV7-3 to TRBJ2-6; unclear D gene. Germline CDR1 reads SGHTA; CDR2 reads FQGTGA. The germline V and J ends were trimmed by 3 bases and 3 bases, with 9 bases remaining between them. CDR3 length: 15 amino acids. The CDR3 is CASSLGGGGANVLTF. Written as DNA, the CDR3 is TGTGCCAGCAGCTTGGGCGGCGGTGGGGCCAACGTCCTGACTTTC.